The next 29 T cell receptor beta chains were all read from a single sample in a study of blood T cell repertoires in COVID-19. Sequenced by immunoSEQ multiplex PCR; TCRdb stores in-frame clones only, minus some. The sample lists around 40,000 clones, 92% occurring once. Source material: peripheral blood. The source of these receptors is a human donor in a cohort sampled during active COVID-19.

This clone was counted once. The gene calls are TRBV7-6 and TRBJ2-5; TRBD1 aligns across 7 bases. The trim removed 3 bases at V and 4 bases at J, leaving 11 bases unmatched. The germline CDR1 and CDR2 sequences are SGHVS and FNYEAQ. There are 16 residues in the CDR3. The DNA for the CDR3 is TGTGCCAGCAGCTTCGTAGGGGGCGCGGGCCGAGAGACCCAGTACTTC. It encodes CASSFVGGAGRETQYF.

The chain links TRBV2 to TRBJ2-7; 8 bases align to TRBD2. The CDR3 loop spans 16 amino acids. Germline values: CDR1 SNHLY, CDR2 FYNNEI. V gave up 6 bases and J gave up 3 bases; unmatched junction bases: 13. CDR3 sequence: CASRFLGRGGSYEQYF. For the CDR3, the DNA is TGTGCCAGCAGATTCTTGGGCCGGGGGGGAAGCTACGAGCAGTACTTC. Full variable domain (outside the CDR3, taken from reference TRBV2 and TRBJ2-7): EPEVTQTPSHQVTQMGQEVILRCVPISNHLYFYWYRQILGQKVEFLVSFYNNEISEKSEIFDDQFSVERPDGSNFTLKIRSTKLEDSAMYFCASRFLGRGGSYEQYFGPGTRLTVT.

J is TRBJ2-5 and V is TRBV29-1; D unresolved. There are 12 residues in the CDR3. V lost 5 bases and J lost 1, with 8 bases in between. Germline V gene lookup returns CDR1 SQVTM and CDR2 ANQGSEA. Written as DNA, the CDR3 is TGCAGCGTTAGATCCGGCCAAGAGACCCAGTACTTC. Translation: CSVRSGQETQYF.

Written as DNA, the CDR3 is TGTGCCTGGAGTCGGGGGAGCAATCAGCCCCAGCATTTT. It is translated as CAWSRGSNQPQHF. The chain carries TRBV30 and TRBJ1-5; possible D gene TRBD1, 5 bases. V lost 2 bases and J lost 1, with 6 bases in between. There are 13 residues in the CDR3. The germline V gene has CDR1 GTSNPN and CDR2 SVGIG (reference sequence).

The chain has TRBV15 and TRBJ2-7, with 7 bases lining up with TRBD1. The CDR3 is made up of 14 amino acids. Germline trimming cut 5 bases from V and 3 bases from J; bases unmatched to any gene: 7. The germline gives CDR1 LNHNV, CDR2 YYDKDF (reference sequence). The CDR3 nucleotides read TGTGCCACCAGCTTCCGGGACAGTAACTACGAGCAGTACTTC. The encoded protein is CATSFRDSNYEQYF.

The chain has TRBV7-9 and TRBJ1-2; 8 positions agree with TRBD1. V dropped 1 base and J dropped 4; count of bases not matched to a gene: 8. Germline values: CDR1 SEHNR, CDR2 FQNEAQ (reference sequence). This CDR3 region has 16 residues. The CDR3 DNA is TGTGCCAGCAGCTTAGGGGACAGGTCCCTACCCTATGGCTACACCTTC. It is translated as CASSLGDRSLPYGYTF.

The sample holds a few counts of this clone. The chain couples TRBV27 to TRBJ1-1; D call uncertain. The CDR3 spans 17 residues. Germline loops: CDR1 MNHEY, CDR2 SMNVEV (reference sequence). V was cut by 6 bases and J by 4 bases, with 24 bases left in between. Here the CDR3 DNA reads TGTGCCAGCAGCCGGCTTTTCGGAGGACCCCGCGGCACTGAAGCTTTCTTT. Translated: CASSRLFGGPRGTEAFF.

The chain carries TRBV19 and TRBJ2-1; 14 bases fit TRBD2. The germline V gene has CDR1 LNHDA and CDR2 SQIVND (reference sequence). The CDR3 sequence is 15 residues long. V dropped 1 base and J dropped 9; count of bases not matched to a gene: 2. The CDR3 DNA sequence: TGTGCCAGTAGTATAGGACTAGCGGGAGGGGTTGAGCAGTTCTTC. It yields the protein CASSIGLAGGVEQFF.

The table lists this clone with a count of one. V is TRBV5-1 and J is TRBJ2-2; D perhaps matches TRBD1 (5 bases). CDR1 and CDR2 (germline): SGHRS, YFSETQ. V gave up 4 bases and J gave up 6 bases, with 13 bases separating them. The CDR3 consists of 14 residues. CDR3 in DNA: TGCGCCAGCAGCCCTCTTCAGACAGCCGGGGAGCTGTTTTTT. It is translated as CASSPLQTAGELFF.

The V call is TRBV28, the J call TRBJ1-1; no reliable D call. The CDR3 totals 15 residues. With 3 bases removed from V and 1 base from J, the gap between germline ends came to 12 bases. Germline lookup yields CDR1 MDHEN and CDR2 SYDVKM. In DNA, the CDR3 is TGTGCCAGCAGTTTCCCGCTTGCCAGGAACACTGAAGCTTTCTTT. Amino acid sequence: CASSFPLARNTEAFF.

The chain is built from TRBV30 and TRBJ1-3, with D uncertain. The CDR3 is 14 amino acids. Germline CDR1 is GTSNPN and CDR2 is SVGIG (reference sequence). Deletions cut 1 base from V and 2 bases from J, with 9 bases between. The CDR3 spells CAWSGSTPGNTIYF. For the CDR3, the DNA is TGTGCCTGGAGTGGGAGTACCCCTGGAAACACCATATATTTT.

The chain carries TRBV7-9 and TRBJ2-2; D possibly corresponds to TRBD1 (6 bases). V lost 4 bases to trimming and J lost 3 bases, with 15 bases between them. This CDR3 is 16 amino acids long. Germline assignment: CDR1 SEHNR and CDR2 FQNEAQ (reference sequence). The DNA for the CDR3 is TGTGCCAGCAGCTCCCGCCAGACAGGATACACCGGGGAGCTGTTTTTT. Translating gives CASSSRQTGYTGELFF. The variable domain in full, completed from reference TRBV7-9 and TRBJ2-2, reads DTGVSQNPRHKITKRGQNVTFRCDPISEHNRLYWYRQTLGQGPEFLTYFQNEAQLEKSRLLSDRFSAERPKGSFSTLEIQRTEQGDSAMYLCASSSRQTGYTGELFFGEGSRLTVL.

The rearrangement joins TRBV3-1 (or the pseudogene TRBV3-2) to TRBJ2-7; perhaps TRBD2 as D (6 bases). Germline loops: CDR1 LGHDT, CDR2 YNNKEL (reference sequence). V lost 1 base and J lost 0, with 7 bases in between. The CDR3 is made up of 14 amino acids. The CDR3: CASSQGAGSYEQYF. The CDR3 nucleotides read TGTGCCAGCAGCCAAGGAGCGGGCTCCTACGAGCAGTACTTC.

The table lists this clone with a few counts. The chain uses TRBV30 and TRBJ2-1; tentative D call: TRBD1 (5 bases). This CDR3 has 15 amino acids. The germline gives CDR1 GTSNPN, CDR2 SVGIG (reference sequence). Trimming took off 3 bases at V and 4 bases at J, with 16 bases between the two ends. Here the CDR3 reads CAWSAKGWSYNEQFF. DNA for the CDR3: TGTGCCTGGAGCGCGAAGGGGTGGTCGTACAATGAGCAGTTCTTC.

The CDR3 bases are TGTGCCAGCTCACCACGGGCAGAAAAACTGTTTTTT. It codes for CASSPRAEKLFF. The chain recombines TRBV18 with TRBJ1-4; D gene ambiguous. Germline CDR1 and CDR2: KGHSH and LQKENI. CDR3 length: 12 amino acids. Between the trimmed V and J ends, which lost 1 base and 8 bases, there was a span of 5 bases.

This chain links TRBV28 with TRBJ2-7; D is uncertain. CDR3 length: 13 residues. V lost 4 bases and J 3 bases, leaving 10 bases between the germline ends. Germline CDR1 MDHEN, CDR2 SYDVKM. CDR3 DNA sequence: TGTGCCAGCAGTTCTTATCCCTTCTACGAGCAGTACTTC. As protein: CASSSYPFYEQYF.

The chain joins TRBV10-3 to TRBJ2-1, with D maybe TRBD2 (7 bases). The CDR3 extends over 13 amino acids. Germline CDR1 reads ENHRY; CDR2 reads SYGVKD. V lost 9 bases to trimming and J lost 2 bases, with 11 bases between them. For the CDR3, the DNA is TGTGCCATACGGCGGGGGCCCTACAATGAGCAGTTCTTC. It yields the protein CAIRRGPYNEQFF.

The CDR3 DNA is TGTGCCAGTACGACGGCAGGGCTTGGAAACACCATATATTTT. It codes for CASTTAGLGNTIYF. The V call is TRBV19, the J call TRBJ1-3; D perhaps matches TRBD1 (5 bases). This CDR3 contains 14 residues. Trimming left V 7 bases short and J 3 bases short, with 13 bases between. In germline, CDR1 is LNHDA, CDR2 SQIVND (reference sequence).

Here the CDR3 reads CASSPGQVNTEAFF. The CDR3 DNA is TGTGCCAGCAGCCCGGGACAGGTGAACACTGAAGCTTTCTTT. J is TRBJ1-1 and V is TRBV7-9; 8 bases align to TRBD1. The junction had 2 bases not matched to a gene; V was cut back by 5 bases and J by 0 bases. Germline assignment: CDR1 SEHNR and CDR2 FQNEAQ (reference sequence). CDR3 length equals 14 residues.

The chain recombines TRBV18 with TRBJ2-6; 8 bases are shared with TRBD1. The CDR3 spans 15 residues. The V and J ends lost 4 bases and 1 base, in that order; junction bases with no gene match: 0. Germline values: CDR1 KGHSH, CDR2 LQKENI. The CDR3 reads CASSRTGSGANVLTF. CDR3 sequence (DNA): TGTGCCAGCTCACGGACAGGGTCTGGGGCCAACGTCCTGACTTTC.

This clone is a singleton in its sample. The V call is TRBV30, the J call TRBJ2-2; maybe TRBD1 (5 bases). This CDR3 is built from 12 residues. V shed 4 bases and J shed 5 bases, with 8 bases lying between them. Germline values: CDR1 GTSNPN, CDR2 SVGIG (reference sequence). CDR3 amino acids: CAWTRGTGELFF. CDR3 nucleotide sequence: TGTGCCTGGACAAGGGGAACCGGGGAGCTGTTTTTT.

This clone is deemed medium-sized. The chain has TRBV6-5 and TRBJ2-2; the D gene is possibly TRBD2 (5 bases). Germline V gives CDR1 MNHEY, CDR2 SVGAGI. Trimming took 1 base from V and 8 from J, leaving 11 bases between them. This CDR3 has 14 residues. Here the CDR3 DNA reads TGTGCCAGCAGTTACTATTCGGGAAGGGGGGAGCTGTTTTTT. It yields the protein CASSYYSGRGELFF.

This sequence joins TRBV28 and TRBJ2-5; 8 positions agree with TRBD2. The trim removed 6 bases at V and 4 bases at J, leaving 10 bases unmatched. The CDR3 consists of 15 residues. Looked up from germline, CDR1 is MDHEN and CDR2 is SYDVKM. The CDR3 coding sequence is TGTGCCAGCAGCCCCAGCGGGGGCAGGCCAGAGACCCAGTACTTC. It encodes CASSPSGGRPETQYF.

There are a few counts of this clone. Other nucleotide sequences in the sample specify the same CDR3. CDR3 sequence reads: CASSLLAGGTPEQFF. In nucleotides, the CDR3 is TGCGCCAGCAGCTTGCTTGCGGGAGGAACCCCTGAGCAGTTCTTC. The chain links TRBV5-1 to TRBJ2-1; TRBD2 matches 8 bases. The V and J ends lost 1 base and 9 bases, in that order; junction bases with no gene match: 9. The CDR3 contains 15 residues. Per germline, CDR1 SGHRS and CDR2 YFSETQ.

This chain connects TRBV5-1 to TRBJ2-3, with a weak D call TRBD2 (5 bases). The CDR3 spans 15 residues. Germline V CDR1 and CDR2: SGHRS, YFSETQ. The germline V and J ends were trimmed by 4 bases and 1 base, with 13 bases remaining between them. The CDR3, as DNA: TGCGCCAGCAGCCCGGGATCGTCCGGCACAGATACGCAGTATTTT. Translating gives CASSPGSSGTDTQYF.

The chain uses TRBV18 and TRBJ1-1, with D tentatively TRBD1 (6 bases). V was clipped by 3 bases and J by 2 bases, with 10 bases between them. The CDR3 runs to 14 residues. In germline, CDR1 is KGHSH, CDR2 LQKENI. CDR3 residues: CASSPTGFNTEAFF. The CDR3, as DNA: TGTGCCAGCTCACCGACAGGTTTCAACACTGAAGCTTTCTTT. The full variable domain, rest sourced from reference TRBV18 and TRBJ1-1, is NAGVMQNPRHLVRRRGQEARLRCSPMKGHSHVYWYRQLPEEGLKFMVYLQKENIIDESGMPKERFSAEFPKEGPSILRIQQVVRGDSAAYFCASSPTGFNTEAFFGQGTRLTVV.

This clone was observed a single time. The V and J genes are TRBV9 and TRBJ2-7, with 7 bases fitting TRBD2. The CDR3 extends over 14 amino acids. Germline V gives CDR1 SGDLS, CDR2 YYNGEE. The trim removed 10 bases at V and 2 bases at J, leaving 12 bases unmatched. CDR3 nucleotides: TGTGCCGGGGCGAAAATAGCGGGCCCCTACGAGCAGTACTTC. It specifies CAGAKIAGPYEQYF.

The rearrangement joins TRBV11-2 to TRBJ2-5; D is unclear. This CDR3 spans 11 amino acids. V was pared by 3 bases and J by 3 bases, with 2 bases between. Per germline, CDR1 SGHAT and CDR2 FQNNGV. The CDR3 is CASSFKETQYF. CDR3 DNA: TGTGCCAGCAGCTTTAAAGAGACCCAGTACTTC. Together with reference TRBV11-2 and TRBJ2-5, the CDR3 gives the full variable domain: EAGVAQSPRYKIIEKRQSVAFWCNPISGHATLYWYQQILGQGPKLLIQFQNNGVVDDSQLPKDRFSAERLKGVDSTLKIQPAKLEDSAVYLCASSFKETQYFGPGTRLLVL.

The chain has TRBV24-1 and TRBJ2-1, with D perhaps TRBD1 (5 bases). CDR1 and CDR2 from the germline V gene are KGHDR and SFDVKD. The CDR3 is made up of 12 amino acids. V was shortened by 10 bases and J by 6 bases, with 12 bases between the two germline ends. As DNA, the CDR3 is TGTGCCACGGGCTGGCAGGGCAATGAGCAGTTCTTC. This codes for CATGWQGNEQFF.